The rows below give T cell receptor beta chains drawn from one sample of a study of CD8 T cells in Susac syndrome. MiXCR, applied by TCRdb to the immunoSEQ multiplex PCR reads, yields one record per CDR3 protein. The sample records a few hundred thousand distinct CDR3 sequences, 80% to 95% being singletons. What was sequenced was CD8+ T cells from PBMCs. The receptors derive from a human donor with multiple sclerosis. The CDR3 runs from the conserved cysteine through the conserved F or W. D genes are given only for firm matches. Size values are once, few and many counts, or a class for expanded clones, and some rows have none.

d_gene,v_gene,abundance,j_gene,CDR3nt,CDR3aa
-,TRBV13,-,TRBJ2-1,TGTGCCAGCAGCTTAGGTAGGCGCTCCTACAATGAGCAGTTCTTC,CASSLGRRSYNEQFF
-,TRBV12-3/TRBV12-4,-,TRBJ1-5,TGTGCCAGCAGTTTAAAGGGAAGGTCGCCCCAGCATTTT,CASSLKGRSPQHF
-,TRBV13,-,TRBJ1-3,TGTGCCAGCAGCTCCACAGGCCCCCCTGGAAACACCATATATTTT,CASSSTGPPGNTIYF
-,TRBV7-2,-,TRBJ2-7,TGTGCCAGCAGCCCAAGCCTCTACGAGCAGTACTTC,CASSPSLYEQYF
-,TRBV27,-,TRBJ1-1,TGTGCCAGCAGTTTGCAGCAGGGTGGGGGAGAAGCTTTCTTT,CASSLQQGGGEAFF
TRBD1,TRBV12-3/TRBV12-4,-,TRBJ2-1,TGTGCCAGCAGTCCGGACAGGGATGAGCAGTTCTTC,CASSPDRDEQFF
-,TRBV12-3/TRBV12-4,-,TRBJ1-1,TGTGCCTCCTGGGGGGGGCGAGAAACTGAAGCTTTCTTT,CASWGGRETEAFF
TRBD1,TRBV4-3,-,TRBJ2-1,TGCGCCAGCAGCCAAGGGACAGGGGGCTGGGACAATGAGCAGTTCTTC,CASSQGTGGWDNEQFF
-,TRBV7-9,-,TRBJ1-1,TGTGCCAGCAGCCCTCCGGGACACTCAAACACTGAAGCTTTCTTT,CASSPPGHSNTEAFF
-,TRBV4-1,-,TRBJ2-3,TGCGCCAGCAGCCAAACCAGATACACAGATACGCAGTATTTT,CASSQTRYTDTQYF
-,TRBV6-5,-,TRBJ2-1,TGTGCCAGCAGTTCCTCTCAGGGTAGCGGTTACAATGAGCAGTTCTTC,CASSSSQGSGYNEQFF
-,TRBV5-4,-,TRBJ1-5,TGTGCCAGCAGCCCGGGGGCGGATCAGCCCCAGCATTTT,CASSPGADQPQHF
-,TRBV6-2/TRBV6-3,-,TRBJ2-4,TGTGCCACCGTGGAGAAGGGTTTTGGGTTTGCCAAAAACATTCAGTACTTC,CATVEKGFGFAKNIQYF
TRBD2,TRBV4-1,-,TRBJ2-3,TGCGCCAGCAGCCATCCAGGGACTAGCGGGAGGAGTACAGATACGCAGTATTTT,CASSHPGTSGRSTDTQYF
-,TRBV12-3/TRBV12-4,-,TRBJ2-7,TGTGCCAGCAGAGGTTCAGGGGAGGGCGAGCAGTACTTC,CASRGSGEGEQYF
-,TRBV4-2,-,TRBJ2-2,TGTGCCAGCAGGCAAGACACCGGGGAGCTGTTTTTT,CASRQDTGELFF
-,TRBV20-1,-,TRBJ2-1,TGCAGTGCTATCCTTTCGGGTAGCGGCTCCTACAATGAGCAGTTCTTC,CSAILSGSGSYNEQFF
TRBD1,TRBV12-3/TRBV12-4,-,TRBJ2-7,TGTGCCAGCAGTCCCAAGACAGGGTGGTTACCCTACGAGCAGTACTTC,CASSPKTGWLPYEQYF
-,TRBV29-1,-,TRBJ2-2,TGCAGCGTTGTTGGCAGACAGTCAGGCACCGGGGAGCTGTTTTTT,CSVVGRQSGTGELFF
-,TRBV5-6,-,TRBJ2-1,TGTGCCAGCAGCTTGTCCTCATTATCTGATGAGCAGTTCTTC,CASSLSSLSDEQFF
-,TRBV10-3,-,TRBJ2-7,TGTGCCACCAGTGACCCGGACACTTCCTACGAGCAGTACTTC,CATSDPDTSYEQYF
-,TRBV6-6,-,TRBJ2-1,TGTGCCAGCAACAACCATGAGCAGTTCTTC,CASNNHEQFF
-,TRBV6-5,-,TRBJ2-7,TGTGCCAGCAGTTCCCCCGGACTGCTATACGAGCAGTACTTC,CASSSPGLLYEQYF
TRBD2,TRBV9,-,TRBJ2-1,TGTGCCAGCAGCGTAGGAGGATCCGGGACTATTGTGGGGAGACAGTTCTTC,CASSVGGSGTIVGRQFF
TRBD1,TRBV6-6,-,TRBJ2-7,TGTGCCAGCAGTTTACTGACAGGGTCCTACGAGCAGTACTTC,CASSLLTGSYEQYF
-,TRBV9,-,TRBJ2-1,TGTGCCAGCAGCGTAGAGGGCCAGGGAGATGAGCAGTTCTTC,CASSVEGQGDEQFF
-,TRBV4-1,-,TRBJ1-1,TGCGCCAGCAGCCAAGGGGATCACACTGAAGCTTTCTTT,CASSQGDHTEAFF
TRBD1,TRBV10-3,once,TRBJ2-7,TGTGCCATCAGTGACCCGACAGGGGTCCCCTACGAGCAGTACTTC,CAISDPTGVPYEQYF
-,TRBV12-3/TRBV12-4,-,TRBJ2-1,TGTGCCAGCAGTCCCTCAACTCTTGGTGGCTCCTACAATGAGCAGTTCTTC,CASSPSTLGGSYNEQFF
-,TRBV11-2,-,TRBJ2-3,TGTGCCAGCAGCTTAGATCCGGGGGCAGATACGCAGTATTTT,CASSLDPGADTQYF
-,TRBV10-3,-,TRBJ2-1,TGTGCCACCGGGGAAACCTACAATGAGCAGTTCTTC,CATGETYNEQFF
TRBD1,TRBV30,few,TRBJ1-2,TGTGCCTGGACCCCAGGGGGGGGCTTTGGCTACACCTTC,CAWTPGGGFGYTF
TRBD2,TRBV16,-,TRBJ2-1,TGTGCCAGCAAGGGCATAGCGGGAGATCCGACCGGCTCCTACAATGAGCAGTTCTTC,CASKGIAGDPTGSYNEQFF
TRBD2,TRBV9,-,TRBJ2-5,TGTGCCAGCAGCCCCTGGGGGGGACCCCAAGAGACCCAGTACTTC,CASSPWGGPQETQYF
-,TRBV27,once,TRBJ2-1,TGTGCCAGCAGTTGGGACGGGAGTACCTACAATGAGCAGTTCTTC,CASSWDGSTYNEQFF
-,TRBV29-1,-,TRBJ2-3,TGCAGCGTCCTGCAAGGTAGCACAGATACGCAGTATTTT,CSVLQGSTDTQYF
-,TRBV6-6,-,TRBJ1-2,TGTGCCAGCAGTCACAGGGTTTACTATGGCTACACCTTC,CASSHRVYYGYTF
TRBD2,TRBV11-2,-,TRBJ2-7,TGTGCCAGCAGCGAAAAAGGGACTAGCGGGCGCGAGCAGTACTTC,CASSEKGTSGREQYF
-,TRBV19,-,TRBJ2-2,TGTGCCAGTACCCCCGGATACAGCAACACCGGGGAGCTGTTTTTT,CASTPGYSNTGELFF
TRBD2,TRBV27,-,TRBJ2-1,TGTGCCAGCAGTTTCGGCGGGGGGCGGCCAGAGCAGTTCTTC,CASSFGGGRPEQFF
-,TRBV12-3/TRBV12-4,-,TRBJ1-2,TGTGCCAGCAGTTTAGCAGGGGATAACTATGGCTACACCTTC,CASSLAGDNYGYTF